This T cell receptor (beta chain) is drawn from a study of Ad26.COV2.S vaccination and SARS-CoV-2 variants. Study background: Donor participated within the Ad26.COV2.S arm of the COV1001 trial.

Treatment meaning: 19 received Ad26.COV2.S at low or high dose, single or two shots; roughly five received placebo; per-sample allocation not given. Day 63 after the first vaccine or placebo injection was the time point for sampling. The CDR3 totals 16 residues. V lost 0 bases to trimming and J lost 4 bases; unmatched junction nucleotides: 6. Germline CDR1 reads LGHNA; CDR2 reads YSLEER. Only in-frame clones appear in the TCRdb table, and some are missing; sequencing was by immunoSEQ multiplex PCR. The data contain about 350,000 clones, around 90% of them singletons. Sequencing used peripheral blood, obtained in a trial of Ad26.COV2.S vaccine versus placebo. The chain combines TRBV4-3 with TRBJ2-7, with 10 bases identical to TRBD2. The clonotype originates from a person between 18 and 60 years old who received the Ad26.COV2.S COVID-19 vaccine or a placebo. The CDR3 bases are TGCGCCAGCAGCCAAGAAGCGGGAGGGTTAAGGTACGAGCAGTACTTC. It specifies CASSQEAGGLRYEQYF.